This T cell receptor (beta chain) derives from a study of blood T cell repertoires in COVID-19. Turning to the study itself: Specimens from acute and convalescent COVID-19 originated in the United States, Italy and Spain.

Profiled with immunoSEQ multiplex PCR; TCRdb holds only in-frame clones, not every one. The sample consists of some 140,000 clones, roughly 80% of them appearing once. The CDR3 has 15 amino acids. With V trimmed by 5 bases and J by 7 bases, 8 bases remained unmatched. From germline, CDR1 is SGHAT and CDR2 FQNNGV. The chain employs TRBV11-2 and TRBJ1-5, with TRBD1 identical over 10 bases. The clonotype comes from a woman aged 55 to 70 with COVID-19, enrolled during active disease. Input material: peripheral blood. The CDR3 DNA follows: TGTGCCAGCAGCGTGGGACAGGGGTCTAGGCAGCCCCAGCATTTT. Residues: CASSVGQGSRQPQHF.